The 19 T cell receptor beta chains reported below all come from one sample, sequenced in a study of T-cell reconstitution after alpha-beta-depleted transplantation in children. As it was prepared, the TCRbeta library received unique molecular identifiers. TCRdb processed the PCR reads anew with MiXCR; each CDR3 protein has one entry. The table includes around 600,000 distinct CDR3 sequences, 20% to 25% detected once. The source was PBMCs, mostly from graft donor cells, collected 360 days after TCRalphabeta/CD19-depleted stem cell transplant. Receptors were obtained from a boy under two years old who had a stem cell transplant for acute myeloid leukemia, so the T cells may come from the graft donor.

This clonotype was seen a few times. This rearrangement joins TRBV29-1 to TRBJ2-5, with 7 nucleotides matching TRBD1. Germline values: CDR1 SQVTM, CDR2 ANQGSEA. J was trimmed by 2 bases and V by 3 bases; bases with no gene match: 6. The CDR3 contains 14 residues. CDR3 sequence reads: CSVDGTVIQETQYF. In nucleotides, the CDR3 is TGCAGCGTTGACGGGACAGTTATTCAAGAGACCCAGTACTTC.

This clonotype was seen repeatedly, ten times or more. J is TRBJ2-2 and V is TRBV7-3, with D tentatively TRBD1 (5 bases). V lost 1 base and J 3 bases, leaving 12 bases between the germline ends. Germline CDR1 SGHTA, CDR2 FQGTGA. CDR3 size: 16 residues. The CDR3 spells CASSLKGVRDTGELFF. The CDR3 DNA sequence: TGTGCCAGCAGCTTAAAAGGGGTACGGGACACCGGGGAGCTGTTTTTT. The full variable domain, its missing parts supplied by reference TRBV7-3 and TRBJ2-2, is GAGVSQTPSNKVTEKGKYVELRCDPISGHTALYWYRQSLGQGPEFLIYFQGTGAADDSGLPNDRFFAVRPEGSVSTLKIQRTERGDSAVYLCASSLKGVRDTGELFFGEGSRLTVL.

The rearrangement joins TRBV6-2 or TRBV6-3 to TRBJ2-7; TRBD2 matches at 7 bases. The CDR3 spans 15 residues. The junction had 7 bases not matched to a gene; V was cut back by 3 bases and J by 2 bases. Germline V gene data show CDR1 as MNHEY and CDR2 as SVGEGT. The CDR3 region has the DNA TGTGCCAGCAGTTATTTCCGGGGGACTACCTACGAGCAGTACTTC. As protein: CASSYFRGTTYEQYF.

The chain links TRBV20-1 to TRBJ2-7; 12 bases agree with TRBD2. Per the germline V gene, CDR1 is DFQATT and CDR2 is SNEGSKA (reference sequence). V lost 6 bases and J lost 4; bases outside the gene matches: 4. The CDR3 has 13 residues. Here the CDR3 reads CSAKGLAGYEQYF. CDR3 in DNA: TGCAGTGCAAAAGGACTAGCGGGGTACGAGCAGTACTTC.

V is TRBV6-1 and J is TRBJ2-7; tentative D call: TRBD1 (5 bases). The CDR3 runs 15 residues. The V end was cut by 5 bases, the J end by 2 bases, with 16 bases between. Germline loops: CDR1 MNHNS, CDR2 SASEGT. In DNA form, the CDR3 reads TGTGCCAGCAGTCTCCAAGACAGTAAGACCTACGAGCAGTACTTC. Its protein product is CASSLQDSKTYEQYF.

This clonotype has ten or more counts. This rearrangement joins TRBV24-1 to TRBJ2-1; the D gene is possibly TRBD2 (6 bases). Germline loops: CDR1 KGHDR, CDR2 SFDVKD. The V end was cut by 1 base, the J end by 7 bases, with 7 bases between. CDR3 length: 13 residues. Here the CDR3 reads CATSDFAGNEQFF. CDR3 in DNA: TGTGCCACCAGTGATTTCGCGGGGAATGAGCAGTTCTTC.

This clonotype appeared a few times. The chain joins TRBV12-3 or TRBV12-4 to TRBJ1-1; a weak D match, TRBD1 (6 bases). This CDR3 is 14 amino acids long. The V end was cut by 6 bases, the J end by 1 base, with 12 bases between. Written as DNA, the CDR3 is TGTGCCAGCAGACCGACAGGACAGAACACTGAAGCTTTCTTT. Translation gives CASRPTGQNTEAFF.

This clonotype was seen at least ten times. The chain combines TRBV12-3 or TRBV12-4 with TRBJ2-3; D may correspond to TRBD1 or TRBD2 (6 bases each). This CDR3 comprises 16 residues. The V and J ends lost 3 bases and 5 bases respectively, with 18 bases between them. Here the CDR3 reads CASSFKGGTRLDTQYF. In nucleotides, the CDR3 is TGTGCCAGCAGTTTCAAGGGGGGCACTCGATTAGATACGCAGTATTTT.

The sample holds many counts of this clonotype. The chain is built from TRBV27 and TRBJ2-3; D remains unclear. The germline V gene has CDR1 MNHEY and CDR2 SMNVEV (reference sequence). The CDR3 length is 15 residues. Trimming took 3 bases from V and 0 from J, leaving 10 bases between them. The CDR3 loop reads CASSFGRISTDTQYF. DNA for the CDR3: TGTGCCAGCAGTTTCGGCAGAATAAGCACAGATACGCAGTATTTT.

A few counts support this clonotype. This chain uses TRBV12-3 or TRBV12-4 with TRBJ2-1; 7 bases fit TRBD2. V was clipped by 3 bases and J by 4 bases; unmatched bases: 9. The CDR3 contains 16 residues. The CDR3 DNA reads TGTGCCAGCAGTTTCCAGGGAGGGGTCAGGTACAATGAGCAGTTCTTC. This gives the protein CASSFQGGVRYNEQFF.

The V and J genes are TRBV12-3 or TRBV12-4 and TRBJ1-5; D gene ambiguous. CDR3 length: 17 amino acids. Trimming took 1 base from V and 4 from J, leaving 17 bases between them. CDR3 in amino acids: CASSLGRVASVNQPQHF. The CDR3 DNA reads TGTGCCAGCAGTTTAGGGAGGGTTGCGTCAGTAAATCAGCCCCAGCATTTT.

This chain uses TRBV10-3 with TRBJ1-1, with 7 bases that match TRBD1. CDR1 is ENHRY, CDR2 SYGVKD, per germline. The V segment lost 6 bases and the J segment 1 base; nucleotides outside the gene matches: 5. The CDR3 contains 14 residues. The CDR3 is CAISLGQPNTEAFF. The CDR3 DNA reads TGTGCCATCAGCTTGGGACAGCCGAACACTGAAGCTTTCTTT.

This clonotype was observed once. This chain joins TRBV7-2 and TRBJ2-5; D may be TRBD1 (5 bases). Trimming cost V 8 bases and J 5 bases, with 21 bases left between them. Per the germline V gene, CDR1 is SGHTA and CDR2 is FQGNSA. CDR3 length: 15 amino acids. CDR3 DNA: TGTGCCAGCTCCTCTCTTTGGGGCATTCAGGAGACCCAGTACTTC. Its translation: CASSSLWGIQETQYF.

Only a few counts were recorded for this clonotype. This sequence joins TRBV6-5 and TRBJ2-1, with 8 bases fitting TRBD2. This CDR3 has 15 residues. Germline-derived CDR1 and CDR2 are MNHEY and SVGAGI. V lost 5 bases and J lost 4; bases outside the gene matches: 7. The CDR3 DNA sequence: TGTGCCAGCAGTAACGGGGGGGCCAAATACAATGAGCAGTTCTTC. Protein sequence: CASSNGGAKYNEQFF.

A few counts support this clonotype. The chain combines TRBV6-1 with TRBJ1-3; no reliable D call. Germline V CDR1 and CDR2: MNHNS, SASEGT. V was clipped by 2 bases and J by 3 bases, with 8 bases between them. The CDR3 spans 14 residues. CDR3: CASSEQRDGNTIYF. Written as DNA, the CDR3 is TGTGCCAGCAGTGAACAACGTGATGGAAACACCATATATTTT.

This clonotype was observed at least ten times. V is TRBV9 and J is TRBJ2-3; D is possibly TRBD1 (6 bases). Germline V gene sequence: CDR1 SGDLS, CDR2 YYNGEE. CDR3 length equals 14 residues. Trimming cost V 4 bases and J 2 bases, with 11 bases left between them. CDR3 residues: CASSFGGNTDTQYF. In DNA form, the CDR3 reads TGTGCCAGCAGCTTTGGGGGCAACACAGATACGCAGTATTTT.

The rearrangement links TRBV15 to TRBJ1-4, with unresolved D. Germline V gives CDR1 LNHNV, CDR2 YYDKDF (reference sequence). This CDR3 region has 17 residues. V gave up 5 bases and J gave up 3 bases, with 19 bases separating them. The CDR3 DNA sequence: TGTGCCACCAGCCCGGAAAACTCGAGTCCGGCTAATGAAAAACTGTTTTTT. This codes for CATSPENSSPANEKLFF.

This clonotype was seen a few times. V is TRBV9 and J is TRBJ1-1; unclear D gene. V lost 3 bases to trimming and J lost 3 bases, with 9 bases between them. Germline V gene sequence: CDR1 SGDLS, CDR2 YYNGEE. The CDR3 runs to 13 residues. For the CDR3, the DNA is TGTGCCAGCAGCGAAGAGTTGGACACTGAAGCTTTCTTT. Translating gives CASSEELDTEAFF.

This clonotype was picked up one time. V gene TRBV28 combines with J gene TRBJ2-5; 8 nucleotides match TRBD1. V gave up 4 bases and J gave up 2 bases; unmatched junction bases: 6. Germline-derived CDR1 and CDR2 are MDHEN and SYDVKM. The CDR3 is made up of 15 amino acids. Written as DNA, the CDR3 is TGTGCCAGCAGTTCCCGGACAGGGTTACAAGAGACCCAGTACTTC. Translating gives CASSSRTGLQETQYF.